This T cell receptor (beta chain) was recovered during a study of blood T cell repertoires in COVID-19. Method: immunoSEQ multiplex PCR; TCRdb's copy keeps in-frame clones and lacks some. The sample carries approximately 400,000 clones, more than 65% recorded once. Only a few counts were recorded for this clone. Per germline, CDR1 MNHEY and CDR2 SVGAGI. The J segment lost 3 bases and the V segment lost 6 bases, leaving 4 bases of the junction unmatched. There are 15 residues in the CDR3. Sequencing used peripheral blood. The V and J genes are TRBV6-5 and TRBJ2-3; the match to TRBD2 covers 12 bases. This TCR was sampled from a human donor with acute or convalescent COVID-19. The donor label of this sample is uncertain. DNA of the CDR3: TGTGCCAGCAGGGTAGGACTAGCGGGGACAGATACGCAGTATTTT. It codes for CASRVGLAGTDTQYF.